Following are 5 T cell receptor beta chains from one sample sequenced in a study of CD8 T cells in Susac syndrome. RNA amounts of roughly 0.45 to 1 ug underwent reverse transcription with random hexamers. TCRdb recomputed calls from the immunoSEQ multiplex PCR reads with MiXCR, one row per CDR3 protein. Found here are about 140,000 distinct CDR3 sequences, 85% to 95% of them singletons; the top ten hold roughly 0.14%. The sample comprised CD4+ T cells from PBMCs. These receptor sequences come from a human donor with Susac syndrome.

This chain uses TRBV3-1 with TRBJ2-4; possible D gene TRBD2, 6 bases. CDR3 length equals 14 residues. V was trimmed by 0 bases and J by 3 bases, leaving 6 bases between them. CDR1 and CDR2 (germline): LGHDT, YNNKEL (reference sequence). DNA of the CDR3: TGTGCCAGCAGCCAAGAGGGACTCAAAAACATTCAGTACTTC. The encoded protein is CASSQEGLKNIQYF.

This clonotype was counted once. This chain uses TRBV5-1 with TRBJ2-1, with TRBD2 matching over 9 bases. The J segment lost 3 bases and the V segment lost 4 bases, leaving 8 bases of the junction unmatched. Looked up from germline, CDR1 is SGHRS and CDR2 is YFSETQ. This CDR3 comprises 16 residues. The CDR3 here is CASSLPTSGNYNEQFF. CDR3 nucleotides: TGCGCCAGCAGCCTCCCGACTAGCGGTAACTACAATGAGCAGTTCTTC.

The chain couples TRBV6-5 to TRBJ2-7; 8 positions match TRBD2. Germline V lookup: CDR1 MNHEY, CDR2 SVGAGI. The CDR3 loop spans 15 amino acids. Unmatched junction bases numbered 3, after V lost 2 bases and J lost 0 bases. The CDR3 sequence is CASSYGRGVSYEQYF. The CDR3 region has the DNA TGTGCCAGCAGTTACGGGCGGGGGGTCTCCTACGAGCAGTACTTC.

This rearrangement joins TRBV6-5 to TRBJ1-1, with D maybe TRBD1 (5 bases). The CDR3 consists of 14 residues. The germline gives CDR1 MNHEY, CDR2 SVGAGI. V was pared by 8 bases and J by 1 base, with 14 bases between. CDR3 loop: CASRGTKSNTEAFF. Written as DNA, the CDR3 is TGTGCCAGCCGAGGGACCAAATCGAACACTGAAGCTTTCTTT.

The rearrangement uses TRBV7-8 and TRBJ2-3; perhaps TRBD1 as D (6 bases). The CDR3 has 12 amino acids. CDR1 SGHVS and CDR2 FQNEAQ come from the germline V gene. V lost 6 bases and J 6 bases, leaving 10 bases between the germline ends. The CDR3 nucleotides are TGTGCCAGCAGTGCAAGGGGGGATACGCAGTATTTT. Protein product: CASSARGDTQYF.